The present entry profiles one T cell receptor (beta chain) with its context. PCR primers comprised 60 Vbeta and 13 Jbeta primers. Here immunoSEQ multiplex PCR was the method, and the copy in TCRdb shows in-frame clones only, minus some. The sample lists 130,000 to 150,000 clones, 78% seen once, with about 2.9% in the top ten. The sample originates from a study of cytomegalovirus exposure and HLA in healthy donors. From germline, CDR1 is LGHNA and CDR2 YSLEER. The length of the CDR3 is 15 residues. V was shortened by 0 bases and J by 6 bases, with 15 bases between the two germline ends. The source is a man aged 40-49 years in good health and CMV-seropositive. The sample was PBMCs. The chain employs TRBV4-3 and TRBJ2-7, with TRBD2 as a possible D gene (5 bases). The CDR3 sequence: CASSQEALRGVEQYF. The CDR3, as DNA: TGCGCCAGCAGCCAAGAGGCCCTTCGGGGAGTCGAGCAGTACTTC.